This TCR beta chain was recovered during a study of blood T cells in healthy people across ages. Germline CDR1 MGHDK, CDR2 SYGVNS. This CDR3 comprises 16 residues. Trimming at V came to 6 bases and at J to 7 bases, leaving 12 bases not matched to a gene. Turning to this clonotype: Its specificity is unknown.

Study results and limitations: With age, beta diversity per million T cells declined roughly linearly, significantly by about 40. Naive CD4+ cells and diversity were both higher in long-lived donors than in aged donors. Considered underestimates were the diversity estimates obtained from one million T cells.

Using a J-beta primer mix together with a sample-barcoded 5' primer, a second PCR was run for about 6 to 12 cycles. A template-switch adaptor with 12 random nucleotides tagged each cDNA molecule. TCRdb called the 5' RACE reads again in MiXCR, with one record for every CDR3 protein. This table has around 750,000 distinct CDR3 sequences, about 55% appearing once. The sample taken for sequencing was blood. The receptor comes from an older man in good health. The chain recombines TRBV25-1 with TRBJ2-1, with 10 bases fitting TRBD2. The CDR3, as DNA: TGTGCCAGCAGCAAACCGGGACTAGCGCCGAGGAATGAGCAGTTCTTC. This codes for CASSKPGLAPRNEQFF.